The rows below give T cell receptor beta chains drawn from one sample of a study of cytomegalovirus exposure and HLA in healthy donors. Clones were sequenced by immunoSEQ multiplex PCR, and TCRdb holds only the in-frame ones, with some missing. The table includes about 150,000 clones, around 79% detected once. The sequenced sample consisted of PBMCs. The receptors here all came from a man aged 45-60 years in good health and CMV-seropositive. The CDR3 runs from the conserved cysteine through the conserved F or W. D genes are given only for firm matches.

J,V,D,DNA,CDR3
TRBJ1-6,TRBV5-1,NA,TGCGCCAGCAGCTTGCGGCAGGAACGCTATAATTCACCCCTCCACTTT,CASSLRQERYNSPLHF
TRBJ2-1,TRBV11-3,TRBD1,TGTGCCAGCAGCTTTATTGGACAGGGAAGCCATGAGCAGTTCTTC,CASSFIGQGSHEQFF
TRBJ1-1,TRBV4-1,NA,TGCGCCAGCAGCCCGGGGGGGAACGGGGCGAACACTGAAGCTTTCTTT,CASSPGGNGANTEAFF
TRBJ2-7,TRBV19,NA,TGTGCCAGTAGTACCGGACACCCCCCCTACGAGCAGTACTTC,CASSTGHPPYEQYF
TRBJ2-1,TRBV11-3,TRBD1,TGTGCCAGCAGCTTAGGGACAGGCCTCCGAGACAATGAGCAGTTCTTC,CASSLGTGLRDNEQFF
TRBJ1-6,TRBV28,NA,TGTGCCAGCAGTTACAGGGCCGGTGGTTCACCCCTCCACTTT,CASSYRAGGSPLHF
TRBJ2-1,TRBV19,NA,TGTGCCAGTAGTATAGTTAAGGGGGAGCAGTTCTTC,CASSIVKGEQFF
TRBJ1-3,TRBV2,NA,TGTGCCAGCAGTGATGAGATCGGGAACACCATATATTTT,CASSDEIGNTIYF
TRBJ1-1,TRBV5-6,TRBD1,TGTGCCAGCAGCCCAGGGACAGGGGGAATGAACACTGAAGCTTTCTTT,CASSPGTGGMNTEAFF
TRBJ2-5,TRBV5-4,NA,TGTGCCAGCAGCTTGGGGGACTTACAAGAGACCCAGTACTTC,CASSLGDLQETQYF
TRBJ1-4,TRBV6-1,NA,TGTGCCAGCAGTGATAGCTATCATGAAAAACTGTTTTTT,CASSDSYHEKLFF
TRBJ2-1,TRBV5-4,TRBD1,TGTGCCAGCAGCTTGGAGCTGACAGGGGCGGTGGATGAGCAGTTCTTC,CASSLELTGAVDEQFF
TRBJ2-1,TRBV7-2,NA,TGTGCCAGCAGCTTAGAATGGTCGGGGTACAATGAGCAGTTCTTC,CASSLEWSGYNEQFF
TRBJ2-1,TRBV2,TRBD2,TGTGCCAGCAGTGTGGGAGGGACTAGCAGCCATGAGCAGTTCTTC,CASSVGGTSSHEQFF
TRBJ1-2,TRBV7-9,TRBD1,TGTTCCAGCAGCTATATTGGGACAGGTGATTCTTTAAACTATGGCTACACCTTC,CSSSYIGTGDSLNYGYTF
TRBJ2-7,TRBV30,TRBD1,TGTGCCTGGAGTTGGACAGGGGGCGACGAGCAGTACTTC,CAWSWTGGDEQYF
TRBJ2-7,TRBV21-1,NA,TGTGCCAGCAGCTTGTCAAAGGGCAAGACGGGACAGGGGGCAGACGAGCAGTACTTC,CASSLSKGKTGQGADEQYF
TRBJ1-2,TRBV5-8,NA,TGTGCCAGCACCGTTGTCCGGGTAGGAGGCTACACCTTC,CASTVVRVGGYTF
TRBJ2-7,TRBV13,TRBD2,TGTGCCAGCAGCTTCCGGGGGGATAGCTCCTACGAGCAGTACTTC,CASSFRGDSSYEQYF
TRBJ2-5,TRBV19,TRBD1,TGTGCCAGTAGTCCGGGACAGGGTCCAGAGACCCAGTACTTC,CASSPGQGPETQYF
TRBJ2-1,TRBV6-5,TRBD1,TGTGCCAGCAGTTACCGGGACAGGGGCGATGAGCAGTTCTTC,CASSYRDRGDEQFF
TRBJ2-1,TRBV15,NA,TGTGCCACCAGCAGAGATAATAGCGGCCTTGGGCAGTTCTTC,CATSRDNSGLGQFF
TRBJ2-3,TRBV18,TRBD1,TGTGCCAGCTCACCAAGGACAGGGGGCGCAGATACGCAGTATTTT,CASSPRTGGADTQYF
TRBJ1-1,TRBV18,NA,TGTGCCAGCTCACCTTTGGAGGTCAGCGGCACTGAAGCTTTCTTT,CASSPLEVSGTEAFF
TRBJ1-4,TRBV7-9,NA,TGTGCCAGCAGCGCTGGGGGGAATGAAAAACTGTTTTTT,CASSAGGNEKLFF
TRBJ2-2,TRBV6-6,TRBD2,TGTGCCAGCAGTTACTCGGGGCGGGAGGATCCCGGGGAGCTGTTTTTT,CASSYSGREDPGELFF
TRBJ1-4,TRBV7-8,NA,TGTGCCAGCAGCCCAGCGGGAGGGGCTAATGAAAAACTGTTTTTT,CASSPAGGANEKLFF
TRBJ2-1,TRBV2,TRBD1,TGTGCCACAGCTAGTGACAGGGCTGCCTACAATGAGCAGTTCTTC,CATASDRAAYNEQFF
TRBJ2-1,TRBV7-9,TRBD2,TGTGCCAGCAGCCTACCTAGCGGGAGGGTCTTC,CASSLPSGRVF
TRBJ2-2,TRBV5-1,TRBD1,TGCGCCAGCAGCTTGGCGGGACAGGGGACCGGGGAGCTGTTTTTT,CASSLAGQGTGELFF
TRBJ1-3,TRBV2,NA,TGTGCCAGCAGTCCACAGGGACCTCTCGGAAACACCATATATTTT,CASSPQGPLGNTIYF
TRBJ2-3,TRBV11-2,TRBD2,TGTGCCAGCAGCGTCGGGAGGGCGACAGATACGCAGTATTTT,CASSVGRATDTQYF
TRBJ2-5,TRBV5-1,TRBD2,TGCGCCAGCAGCCACGGACTAGCGGCAAATCAAGAGACCCAGTACTTC,CASSHGLAANQETQYF
TRBJ2-2,TRBV5-1,NA,TGCGCCAGCAGCCGCTGGGGCGACGCGAACACCGGGGAGCTGTTTTTT,CASSRWGDANTGELFF
TRBJ2-7,TRBV7-2,NA,TGTGCCAGCAGCTTAGTTCCCGTCTCCTACGAGCAGTACTTC,CASSLVPVSYEQYF
TRBJ2-7,TRBV4-1,TRBD2,TGCGCCAGCAGCCATTATCGGGGGCCGAGCGGGAGCTCCTACGAGCAGTACTTC,CASSHYRGPSGSSYEQYF